This T cell receptor beta chain came from a study of technical replicates of blood from several donors. CDR3 size: 15 residues. CDR1 is SGHRS and CDR2 is YFSETQ in the germline V gene. V lost 4 bases to trimming and J lost 3 bases; unmatched junction nucleotides: 6. Assay: immunoSEQ multiplex PCR; the TCRdb copy retains only in-frame clones and omits some. The table has tens of thousands of clones, around 94% seen once. This chain links TRBV5-1 with TRBJ2-2; TRBD1 matches 7 bases. The sample comprised T cells isolated from PBMCs. The sequence was collected from a human donor in good health. The CDR3 nucleotides read TGCGCCAGCAGCGACAGGGTGGGGGACACCGGGGAGCTGTTTTTT. Its translation is CASSDRVGDTGELFF.